This is a list of T cell receptor beta chains from one sample in a study of blood T cell repertoires in COVID-19. Sequencing was performed with immunoSEQ multiplex PCR; in TCRdb, only in-frame clones are kept and a portion is missing. Seen here are around 190,000 clones, 88% observed once, and the top ten hold roughly 1.6%. Material for sequencing was peripheral blood. Every receptor here comes from a man aged 18 to 30 with active or convalescent COVID-19. The CDR3 runs from the conserved cysteine through the conserved F or W. Each record gives: V gene, D gene, clone size, J gene, CDR3 protein, CDR3 DNA. D genes are given only for firm matches. Only some rows state a clone size, as once, few, many or a class for expanded clones.

TRBV10-3,NA,NA,TRBJ2-2,CAIRGGTDNTGELFF,TGTGCCATCAGGGGCGGGACAGATAACACCGGGGAGCTGTTTTTT
TRBV6-5,TRBD1,NA,TRBJ1-5,CASSRTGPRDQPQHF,TGTGCCAGCAGCAGGACAGGACCCAGGGATCAGCCCCAGCATTTT
TRBV2,NA,NA,TRBJ1-5,CASSVQGQGNQPQHF,TGTGCCAGCAGTGTTCAGGGGCAGGGCAATCAGCCCCAGCATTTT
TRBV19,NA,NA,TRBJ1-2,CASDPGDDGYTF,TGTGCCAGTGACCCAGGGGACGACGGCTACACCTTC
TRBV7-8,NA,NA,TRBJ1-6,CASSPDGENSPLHF,TGTGCCAGCAGCCCGGACGGGGAAAATTCACCCCTCCACTTT
TRBV5-1,TRBD1,many,TRBJ1-2,CASRFPGQGYGYTF,TGCGCCAGTCGCTTTCCGGGACAGGGCTATGGCTACACCTTC
TRBV2,NA,NA,TRBJ2-3,CASSEQRSTDTQYF,TGTGCCAGCAGTGAACAGCGGAGCACAGATACGCAGTATTTT
TRBV4-1,TRBD1,NA,TRBJ2-1,CASSQAGQGHNEQFF,TGCGCCAGCAGCCAAGCGGGACAGGGGCACAATGAGCAGTTCTTC
TRBV24-1,TRBD2,NA,TRBJ2-3,CATSESGTSGYTDTQYF,TGTGCCACCAGTGAGTCCGGGACTAGCGGCTACACAGATACGCAGTATTTT
TRBV18,TRBD2,NA,TRBJ2-3,CASSPSGGASTDTQYF,TGTGCCAGCTCACCGAGCGGGGGCGCTAGCACAGATACGCAGTATTTT
TRBV14,NA,NA,TRBJ2-7,CASSHCYLLAETYEQYF,TGTGCCAGCAGCCATTGTTATTTACTAGCTGAGACCTACGAGCAGTACTTC
TRBV5-6,NA,NA,TRBJ2-7,CASSFTGGTYEQYF,TGTGCCAGCAGTTTTACTGGGGGGACCTACGAGCAGTACTTC
TRBV4-2,TRBD1,NA,TRBJ1-4,CASSPGTANEKLFF,TGTGCCAGCAGTCCCGGGACAGCTAATGAAAAACTGTTTTTT
TRBV19,NA,NA,TRBJ1-1,CASSFPGHPKNTEAFF,TGTGCCAGTAGCTTCCCGGGACATCCTAAGAACACTGAAGCTTTCTTT
TRBV24-1,TRBD2,NA,TRBJ2-1,CATGSGGWNEQFF,TGTGCCACGGGGAGCGGGGGCTGGAATGAGCAGTTCTTC
TRBV18,TRBD1,NA,TRBJ2-3,CASSQGQGASTDTDTQYF,TGTGCCAGCTCACAAGGACAGGGGGCGAGTACGGACACAGATACGCAGTATTTT
TRBV11-3,NA,NA,TRBJ2-7,CASSLGGGHEQYF,TGTGCCAGCAGCCTTGGCGGAGGCCACGAGCAGTACTTC
TRBV5-1,NA,NA,TRBJ2-1,CASSLDARAEYNEQFF,TGCGCCAGCAGCTTGGATGCGAGGGCGGAGTACAATGAGCAGTTCTTC
TRBV4-1,TRBD1,NA,TRBJ1-2,CASSRDSSNYGYTF,TGCGCCAGCAGCCGGGACAGTAGTAACTATGGCTACACCTTC
TRBV25-1,NA,NA,TRBJ2-2,CASSPHGSTGELFF,TGTGCCAGCAGTCCGCATGGGAGCACCGGGGAGCTGTTTTTT
TRBV6-1,TRBD2,NA,TRBJ2-1,CASSATSGSRVNEQFF,TGTGCCAGCAGTGCCACTAGCGGGAGCAGAGTCAATGAGCAGTTCTTC
TRBV6-5,NA,NA,TRBJ1-5,CASSYRLDQPQHF,TGTGCCAGCAGTTACAGGCTAGATCAGCCCCAGCATTTT
TRBV6-5,NA,NA,TRBJ2-2,CASSYLRSGELFF,TGTGCCAGCAGTTACCTGAGATCCGGGGAGCTGTTTTTT
TRBV2,TRBD1,NA,TRBJ1-5,CASRYRGGNQPQHF,TGTGCCAGCAGATACAGGGGGGGCAATCAGCCCCAGCATTTT
TRBV4-1,NA,NA,TRBJ1-2,CASSQGTLDFYGYTF,TGCGCCAGCAGCCAAGGGACCCTGGACTTCTATGGCTACACCTTC